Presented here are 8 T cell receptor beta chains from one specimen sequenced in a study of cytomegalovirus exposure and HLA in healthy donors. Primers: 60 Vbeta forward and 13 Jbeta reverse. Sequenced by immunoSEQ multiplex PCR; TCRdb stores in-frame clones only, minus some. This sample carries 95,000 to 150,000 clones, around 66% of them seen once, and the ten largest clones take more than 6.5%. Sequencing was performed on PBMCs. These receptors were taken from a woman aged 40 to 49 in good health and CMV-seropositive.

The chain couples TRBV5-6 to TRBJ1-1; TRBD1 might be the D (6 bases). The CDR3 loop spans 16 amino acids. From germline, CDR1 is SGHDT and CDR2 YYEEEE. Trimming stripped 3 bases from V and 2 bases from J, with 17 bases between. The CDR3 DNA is TGTGCCAGCAGCTCCAGGGGCCGACTAAGAAACACTGAAGCTTTCTTT. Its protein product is CASSSRGRLRNTEAFF.

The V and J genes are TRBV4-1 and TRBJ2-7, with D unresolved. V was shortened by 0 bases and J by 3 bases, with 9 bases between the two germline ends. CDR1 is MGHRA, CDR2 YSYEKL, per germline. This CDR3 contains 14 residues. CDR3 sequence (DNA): TGCGCCAGCAGCCAAGAGGCCCTCGTCTACGAGCAGTACTTC. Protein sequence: CASSQEALVYEQYF.

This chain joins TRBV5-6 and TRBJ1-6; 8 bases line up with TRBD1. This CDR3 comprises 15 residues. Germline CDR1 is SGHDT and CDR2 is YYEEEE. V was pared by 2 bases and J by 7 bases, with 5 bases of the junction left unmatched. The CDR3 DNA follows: TGTGCCAGCAGCTTACTGACAGGGGTGAATTCACCCCTCCACTTT. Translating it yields CASSLLTGVNSPLHF.

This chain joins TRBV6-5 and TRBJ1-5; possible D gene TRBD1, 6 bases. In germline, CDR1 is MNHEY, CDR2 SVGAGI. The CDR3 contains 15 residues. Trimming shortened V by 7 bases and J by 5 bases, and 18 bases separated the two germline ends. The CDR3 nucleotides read TGTGCCAGCACTGGGGGCTTACTAGTCCATCAGCCCCAGCATTTT. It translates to CASTGGLLVHQPQHF.

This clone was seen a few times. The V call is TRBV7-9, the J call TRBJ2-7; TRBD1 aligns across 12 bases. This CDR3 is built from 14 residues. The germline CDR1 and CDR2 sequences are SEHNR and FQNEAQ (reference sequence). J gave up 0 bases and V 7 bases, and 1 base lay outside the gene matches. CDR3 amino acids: CASKGQGASYEQYF. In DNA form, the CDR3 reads TGTGCCAGCAAGGGACAGGGGGCCTCCTACGAGCAGTACTTC.

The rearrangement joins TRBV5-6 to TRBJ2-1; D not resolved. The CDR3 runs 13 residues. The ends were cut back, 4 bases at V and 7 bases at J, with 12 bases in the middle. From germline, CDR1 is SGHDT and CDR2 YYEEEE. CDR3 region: CASSLLPLNEQFF. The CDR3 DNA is TGTGCCAGCAGCCTCCTCCCCTTGAATGAGCAGTTCTTC.

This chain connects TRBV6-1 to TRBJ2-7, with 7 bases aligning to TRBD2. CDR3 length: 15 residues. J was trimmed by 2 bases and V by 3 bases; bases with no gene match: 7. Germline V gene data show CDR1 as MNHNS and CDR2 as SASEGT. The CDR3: CASSEPGLNAYEQYF. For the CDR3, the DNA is TGTGCCAGCAGTGAGCCGGGACTAAATGCCTACGAGCAGTACTTC.

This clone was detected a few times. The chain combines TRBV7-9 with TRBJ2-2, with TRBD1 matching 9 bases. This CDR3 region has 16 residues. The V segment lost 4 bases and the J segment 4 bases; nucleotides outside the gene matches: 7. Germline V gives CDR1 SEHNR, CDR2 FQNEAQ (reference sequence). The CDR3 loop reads CASSSGDREGTGELFF. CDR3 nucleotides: TGTGCCAGCAGCTCAGGGGACAGGGAAGGCACCGGGGAGCTGTTTTTT.